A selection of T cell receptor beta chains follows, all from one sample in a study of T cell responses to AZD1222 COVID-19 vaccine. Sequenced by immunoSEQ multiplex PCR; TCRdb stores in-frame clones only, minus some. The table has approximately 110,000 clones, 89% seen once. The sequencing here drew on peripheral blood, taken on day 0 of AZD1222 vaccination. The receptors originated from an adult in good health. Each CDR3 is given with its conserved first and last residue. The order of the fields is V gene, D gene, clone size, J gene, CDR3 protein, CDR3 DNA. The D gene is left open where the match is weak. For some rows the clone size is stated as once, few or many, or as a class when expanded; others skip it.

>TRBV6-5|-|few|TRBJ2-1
CASSNREWAHEQFF
TGTGCCAGCAGTAACAGGGAATGGGCACATGAGCAGTTCTTC
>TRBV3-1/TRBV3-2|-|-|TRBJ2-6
CASSPTVSGANVLTF
TGTGCCAGCAGCCCGACGGTCTCTGGGGCCAACGTCCTGACTTTC
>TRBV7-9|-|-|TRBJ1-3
CASSLGAANTIYF
TGTGCCAGCAGCTTAGGGGCCGCGAACACCATATATTTT
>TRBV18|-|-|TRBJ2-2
CASSPVAIDTGELFF
TGTGCCAGCTCACCGGTCGCCATAGACACCGGGGAGCTGTTTTTT
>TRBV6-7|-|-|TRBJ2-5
CANSRETQYF
TGTGCCAACTCACGGGAGACCCAGTACTTC
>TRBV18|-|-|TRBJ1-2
CASSPTGTMGYTF
TGTGCCAGCTCACCAACAGGGACTATGGGCTACACCTTC
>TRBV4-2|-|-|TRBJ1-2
CASSHAGGYTF
TGTGCCAGCAGCCACGCCGGAGGCTACACCTTC
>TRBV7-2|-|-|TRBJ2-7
CASSGGPYEQYF
TGTGCCAGCTCTGGCGGCCCCTACGAGCAGTACTTC
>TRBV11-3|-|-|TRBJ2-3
CASSSDRATDTQYF
TGTGCCAGCAGCTCTGATAGGGCCACAGATACGCAGTATTTT
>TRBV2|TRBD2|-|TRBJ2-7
CASNGLALSGAEQYF
TGTGCCAGCAACGGACTAGCGTTGTCGGGGGCCGAGCAGTACTTC
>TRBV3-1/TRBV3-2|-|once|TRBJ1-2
CASSQDLTLSGGYTF
TGTGCCAGCAGCCAAGATTTGACTTTATCGGGTGGCTACACCTTC
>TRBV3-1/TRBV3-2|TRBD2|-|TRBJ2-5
CASSPQQVAGGQGETQYF
TGTGCCAGCAGCCCCCAGCAGGTAGCGGGGGGGCAGGGAGAGACCCAGTACTTC
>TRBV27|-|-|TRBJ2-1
CASRLRTLGDEQFF
TGTGCCAGCAGGCTTCGGACACTTGGGGATGAGCAGTTCTTC
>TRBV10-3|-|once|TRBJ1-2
CAITGDNTNYGYTF
TGTGCCATCACGGGGGACAATACCAACTATGGCTACACCTTC
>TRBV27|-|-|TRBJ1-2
CASSLYPGQGYTF
TGTGCCAGCAGTTTATATCCAGGTCAGGGCTACACCTTC
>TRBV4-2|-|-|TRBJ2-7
CASSQGGYEQYF
TGTGCCAGCAGCCAAGGTGGTTACGAGCAGTACTTC
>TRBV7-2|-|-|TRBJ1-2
CASSPDRHTSYGYTF
TGTGCCAGCAGCCCAGATCGGCACACCAGTTATGGCTACACCTTC
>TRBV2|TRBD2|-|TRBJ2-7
CASKTSGGSYEQYF
TGTGCCAGCAAAACTAGCGGGGGGTCCTACGAGCAGTACTTC
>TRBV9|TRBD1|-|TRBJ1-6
CASSVAGGNSYNSPLHF
TGTGCCAGCAGCGTAGCAGGGGGGAACTCCTATAATTCACCCCTCCACTTT
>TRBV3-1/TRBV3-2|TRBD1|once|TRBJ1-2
CASSLDRGTGYTF
TGTGCCAGCAGCCTCGACAGGGGTACTGGCTACACCTTC
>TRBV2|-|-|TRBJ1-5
CASTPGEGSNQPQHF
TGTGCCAGCACCCCTGGGGAGGGGAGCAATCAGCCCCAGCATTTT
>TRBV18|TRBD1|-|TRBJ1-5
CASSSQGTGTGQPQHF
TGTGCCAGCTCCTCACAGGGGACAGGGACGGGTCAGCCCCAGCATTTT
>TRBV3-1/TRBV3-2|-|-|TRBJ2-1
CASSQKRISEQFF
TGTGCCAGCAGCCAGAAGCGTATCAGTGAGCAGTTCTTC
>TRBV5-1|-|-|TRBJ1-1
CASSLSTRDLNTEAFF
TGCGCCAGCAGCTTGTCTACCCGGGACCTGAACACTGAAGCTTTCTTT
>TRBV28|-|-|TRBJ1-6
CASLPGPDSPLHF
TGTGCCAGTCTCCCCGGGCCGGATTCACCCCTCCACTTT
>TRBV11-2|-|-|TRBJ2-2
CASSRPPGELFF
TGTGCCAGCAGCCGCCCCCCCGGGGAGCTGTTTTTT
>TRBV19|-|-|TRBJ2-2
CASSMLLYTGELFF
TGTGCCAGTAGTATGCTTCTTTACACCGGGGAGCTGTTTTTT
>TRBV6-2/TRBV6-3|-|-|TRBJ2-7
CASSYGVGNEQYF
TGTGCCAGCAGTTACGGAGTAGGTAACGAGCAGTACTTC
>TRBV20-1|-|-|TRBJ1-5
CSARAYQPQHF
TGCAGTGCTAGGGCTTATCAGCCCCAGCATTTT
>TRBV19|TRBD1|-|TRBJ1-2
CASSPLDRAGYTF
TGTGCCAGTAGTCCGTTGGACAGGGCGGGCTACACCTTC
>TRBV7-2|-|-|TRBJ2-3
CASSLAIGIDTQYF
TGTGCCAGCAGCTTAGCCATCGGGATAGATACGCAGTATTTT
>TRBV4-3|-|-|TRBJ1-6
CASSQVVGRNSPLHF
TGCGCCAGCAGCCAAGTGGTCGGCAGGAATTCACCCCTCCACTTT
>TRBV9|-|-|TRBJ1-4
CASSVWGGANEKLFF
TGTGCCAGCAGCGTATGGGGCGGGGCTAATGAAAAACTGTTTTTT
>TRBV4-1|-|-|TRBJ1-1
CASSQEGPPSAGAGEAFF
TGCGCCAGCAGCCAAGAGGGGCCCCCTAGCGCGGGGGCGGGAGAAGCTTTCTTT
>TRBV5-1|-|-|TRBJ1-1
CASSLSLLRAETEAFF
TGCGCCAGCAGCTTGAGCCTACTCCGCGCTGAGACTGAAGCTTTCTTT
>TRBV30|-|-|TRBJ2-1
CAWSGQLKYNEQFF
TGTGCCTGGAGTGGACAGTTAAAATACAATGAGCAGTTCTTC
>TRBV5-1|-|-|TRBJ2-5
CASSPITLGRRETQYF
TGCGCCAGCAGCCCTATCACCCTCGGGAGAAGAGAGACCCAGTACTTC
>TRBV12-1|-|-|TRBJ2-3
CASSLPPLGVPRADTQYF
TGTGCCAGCAGCCTACCCCCGCTAGGGGTTCCGAGGGCAGATACGCAGTATTTT
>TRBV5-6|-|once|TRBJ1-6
CASSFGKGSYNSPLHF
TGTGCCAGCAGCTTTGGAAAGGGGTCCTATAATTCACCCCTCCACTTT
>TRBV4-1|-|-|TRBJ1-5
CASSQASGGNQPQHF
TGCGCCAGCAGCCAAGCGTCGGGGGGCAATCAGCCCCAGCATTTT
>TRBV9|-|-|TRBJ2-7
CASSVDGSAGLYEQYF
TGTGCCAGCAGCGTAGATGGTTCGGCAGGACTCTACGAGCAGTACTTC
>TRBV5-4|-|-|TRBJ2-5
CASSLVPGAQETQYF
TGTGCCAGCAGCTTGGTGCCCGGGGCACAAGAGACCCAGTACTTC
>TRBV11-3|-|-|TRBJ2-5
CASSKRTAHQETQYF
TGTGCCAGCAGCAAGCGAACGGCTCACCAAGAGACCCAGTACTTC
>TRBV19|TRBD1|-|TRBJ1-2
CASSLGQGYGYTF
TGTGCCAGTAGTCTAGGACAGGGCTATGGCTACACCTTC
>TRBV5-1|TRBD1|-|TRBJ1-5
CASAMGTEKYQPQHF
TGCGCCAGCGCCATGGGGACAGAAAAATATCAGCCCCAGCATTTT
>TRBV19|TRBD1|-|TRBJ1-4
CASSDRGRMDEKLFF
TGTGCCAGTAGTGACAGGGGGCGCATGGATGAAAAACTGTTTTTT